The rows below give T cell receptor beta chains drawn from one sample of a study of Ad26.COV2.S vaccination and SARS-CoV-2 variants. TCRdb's table, derived via immunoSEQ multiplex PCR, lists solely in-frame clones and lacks some. The sample shows about 480,000 clones, around nine tenths of them seen only once. This specimen was peripheral blood, taken in a trial of Ad26.COV2.S vaccine versus placebo. The source of these receptors is a person between 18 and 65 years old who received the Ad26.COV2.S COVID-19 vaccine or a placebo. The CDR3 runs from the conserved cysteine through the conserved F or W. Fields, in order: V gene, clone size, CDR3 protein. Rows give clone size only sometimes, using once, few, many, or a class for an expanded clone.

TRBV15	-	CATSRGTLVF
TRBV5-1	-	CASSVDGRVGFDEQYF
TRBV6-5	-	CASSRLTSEAFF
TRBV27	once	CASSLAGFNGYTF
TRBV28	-	CASSLWYPSGRNTEAFF
TRBV19	-	CASKKTQGSYEQYF
TRBV19	-	CASSTMGQGRGVNTEAFF
TRBV29-1	-	CSVAAGPGYEQYF
TRBV6-1	-	CASSEWGTGELFF
TRBV24-1	-	CATSDFSGSTDTQYF
TRBV6-5	-	CASRNQGAFYEQYF
TRBV27	-	CASSLFGRGVGQPQHF
TRBV28	-	CATSGQGAYEQYF
TRBV4-3	-	CASSHGTGNTIYF
TRBV7-2	-	CASSDQGRVNQPQHF
TRBV7-8	-	CASSPLVTTGKPSYEQYF
TRBV29-1	-	CSTRTGETQYF
TRBV19	-	CASSLTGGAGEKLFF
TRBV11-2	-	CASSSRDRAPGELFF
TRBV28	-	CASSLGAALSYNEQFF
TRBV20-1	-	CSAAAIYGYTF
TRBV30	-	CASRQGGDTEAFF
TRBV27	-	CASGGAHEKLFF